The subject of this entry is one T cell receptor beta chain. This specimen comes from a study of OX40 agonist ivuxolimab in advanced cancers. Trimming took off 5 bases at V and 0 bases at J, with 13 bases between the two ends. The CDR3 length is 16 residues. Looked up from germline, CDR1 is MDHEN and CDR2 is SYDVKM. Measured with immunoSEQ multiplex PCR; TCRdb has only the in-frame clones, and not every one. The top ten clones hold around 0.5% of a sample with fewer than 80,000 clones, about 87% of them seen once. The sequence came from an adult with an advanced solid tumor such as melanoma, head and neck, liver or kidney cancer. Material: CD4+ or CD8+ T cells sorted from blood, obtained in a trial of the OX40 agonist ivuxolimab. The V gene is TRBV28, the J gene TRBJ1-4; D unclear. The CDR3 sequence is CASSLGPLSTNEKLFF. Written as DNA, the CDR3 is TGTGCCAGCAGTCTCGGACCTCTGTCAACTAATGAAAAACTGTTTTTT.